This T cell receptor beta chain was profiled in a study of CD8 T cells in ankylosing spondylitis. General study findings and limits: It appeared that ankylosing spondylitis blood was characterized by a TCR beta motif of several highly homologous variants.

This clonotype was counted between two and nine times. The antigen is not known. TCRdb re-derived calls from the 5' RACE reads in MiXCR, one entry per CDR3 protein. The table shows approximately 300,000 distinct CDR3 sequences, with about 19% occurring only once. This sequence originates from a male donor with ankylosing spondylitis or in good health (not recorded which). Material: blood, either unsorted or a sorted T cell fraction (not recorded which).

This CDR3 is CSAGRGAPRGNQPQHF. CDR3 DNA sequence: TGCAGTGCCGGGCGGGGGGCGCCCCGTGGCAATCAGCCCCAGCATTTT. This chain links TRBV20-1 with TRBJ1-5; maybe TRBD1 (6 bases). The V end lost 6 bases, the J end lost 2 bases, and 20 bases lay between the germline ends. CDR1 and CDR2 (germline): DFQATT, SNEGSKA (reference sequence). The CDR3 is made up of 16 amino acids.